This T cell receptor (beta chain) was sequenced in a study of tumor and adjacent non-tumor tissue in lung cancer. Background on the study: There were 11 to 13 adenocarcinoma, a couple of squamous cell carcinoma and 1 small cell lung cancer cases.

A modified ARM-PCR protocol with three rounds of nested PCR amplified TCRbeta. TCRdb independently ran MiXCR on the multiplex PCR reads; one entry per CDR3 protein. The sample contains some 100,000 distinct CDR3 sequences, about 60% of which appear only once. Points on this clonotype: This sequence may be a read error, since a much larger clone differs from it by one base.

The template was RNA from unsorted bulk tissue. Distant lung tissue was collected more than 3 cm away from the tumor edge. Newly diagnosed lung cancer patients had thoracic surgery in China, August–late 2014, without prior chemotherapy. Source material: distant non-tumor lung tissue. This TCR derives from a man aged 25-40 years with non-small cell lung cancer.

The CDR3 nucleotides are TGTGCCAGCCGTTACAACTCTGGGGCCAACGTCCTGACTTTC. Translated, it gives CASRYNSGANVLTF. V and J are TRBV6-2 or TRBV6-3 and TRBJ2-6; D remains ambiguous. This CDR3 has 14 residues. CDR1 is MNHEY, CDR2 SVGEGT, per germline.